This record concerns one T cell receptor beta chain sequence. The entry originates in a study of cytomegalovirus exposure and HLA in healthy donors. Researchers ran the PCR with 60 Vbeta and 13 Jbeta primers. Clones were read by immunoSEQ multiplex PCR, and TCRdb kept only the in-frame ones, dropping some. The repertoire holds more than 90,000 clones, with 55% to 75% as singletons. The CDR3 totals 15 residues. Looked up from germline, CDR1 is MNHEY and CDR2 is SVGAGI. J was trimmed by 2 bases and V by 4 bases; bases with no gene match: 6. The receptor comes from a man aged 45 to 65 in good health and CMV-seronegative. Sequences were obtained from PBMCs. V gene TRBV6-5 combines with J gene TRBJ2-3, with TRBD1 matching over 7 bases. CDR3 DNA: TGTGCCAGCAGTTGGGGACAGACCTACACAGATACGCAGTATTTT. Its protein is CASSWGQTYTDTQYF.